This paragraph reports one TCR beta chain. This record comes from a study of blood T cell repertoires in COVID-19. Study summary: The analysed material was cDNA or gDNA that came from T cells, B-cell-depleted T cells, or PBMCs.

V was shortened by 0 bases and J by 3 bases, with 14 bases between the two germline ends. The CDR3 consists of 16 residues. Germline V gene data show CDR1 as SGHNT and CDR2 as YYREEE (reference sequence). The protocol was immunoSEQ multiplex PCR, while the TCRdb copy is restricted to in-frame clones and leaves out a portion. Of about 64,000 clones in the sample, 85% to 90% were seen once. This sequence originates from a man aged 45-65 years with active COVID-19. This rearrangement joins TRBV5-4 to TRBJ2-3, with a possible D match to TRBD2 (6 bases). The sample consisted of peripheral blood. This CDR3 is CASSLVSGGETDTQYF. DNA of the CDR3: TGTGCCAGCAGCTTGGTAAGCGGAGGGGAGACAGATACGCAGTATTTT.